Following are 27 T cell receptor beta chains from one sample sequenced in a study of T cells in Graves' hyperthyroidism and ophthalmopathy (dated by TCRdb to about 2019). Libraries were constructed by multiplex PCR. The data were produced on an Illumina HiSeq 2000. The TCR beta CDR3 regions were amplified from the RNA transcripts. The first round of RT-PCR for the TCR CDR3 was performed with the HTBI primer set and the Qiagen OneStep RT-PCR kit. TCRdb redid the processing of the public reads, applying fastp at Q25 and MiXCR, and retained in-frame beta chains. Merged by CDR3 protein, the rows form single entries marked with the most common genes and DNA. The sample table records 410,000 or so distinct CDR3 sequences; over 12% of these occur just once. The top ten hold about 12% of the sample. The sequenced sample was blood. These receptors were collected from a man younger than 30 with Graves' ophthalmopathy.

This clonotype was picked up many times. The rearrangement uses TRBV12-3 or TRBV12-4 and TRBJ1-1; TRBD1 might be the D (5 bases). This CDR3 is built from 14 residues. The V end lost 8 bases, the J end lost 5 bases, and 18 bases lay between the germline ends. The CDR3 DNA is TGTGCCAGCCGACCAGACGGGACGTGGACTGAAGCTTTCTTT. It encodes CASRPDGTWTEAFF.

V and J are TRBV29-1 and TRBJ1-1; 8 positions match TRBD1. V was pared by 4 bases and J by 2 bases, with 9 bases of the junction left unmatched. This CDR3 has 15 residues. Looked up from germline, CDR1 is SQVTM and CDR2 is ANQGSEA. The CDR3, as DNA: TGCAGCGTTGGGGGAACAGGGGGGCCAAACACTGAAGCTTTCTTT. This gives the protein CSVGGTGGPNTEAFF.

This clonotype has ten or more counts. This chain joins TRBV5-1 and TRBJ2-7; TRBD1 aligns across 7 bases. Germline V gives CDR1 SGHRS, CDR2 YFSETQ. The CDR3 loop spans 15 amino acids. Germline trimming cut 0 bases from V and 4 bases from J; bases unmatched to any gene: 7. CDR3 nucleotides: TGCGCCAGCAGCTTGGTTCAGGGGGTTTATTACGAGCAGTACTTC. Translation gives CASSLVQGVYYEQYF. Full variable domain (rest looked up from reference TRBV5-1 and TRBJ2-7): KAGVTQTPRYLIKTRGQQVTLSCSPISGHRSVSWYQQTPGQGLQFLFEYFSETQRNKGNFPGRFSGRQFSNSRSEMNVSTLELGDSALYLCASSLVQGVYYEQYFGPGTRLTVT.

The chain employs TRBV7-2 and TRBJ2-2; D is unclear. Trimming took off 3 bases at V and 7 bases at J, with 12 bases between the two ends. The CDR3 has 14 amino acids. In germline, CDR1 is SGHTA, CDR2 FQGNSA. The CDR3 DNA follows: TGTGCCAGCAGCTTTTTCGAGCAGATCGGGGAGCTGTTTTTT. It translates to CASSFFEQIGELFF.

This clonotype was found many times. The rearrangement joins TRBV4-2 to TRBJ2-3; either TRBD1 or TRBD2 may supply D (5 bases each). This CDR3 has 15 amino acids. The germline V gene has CDR1 LGHNA and CDR2 YNFKEQ. V dropped 4 bases and J dropped 2 bases, with 13 bases sitting between them. The CDR3 region has the DNA TGTGCCAGCAGCCGGGGTTCGGGACCCACAGATACGCAGTATTTT. It codes for CASSRGSGPTDTQYF.

This clonotype was counted many times. V is TRBV7-2 and J is TRBJ2-5; 8 bases line up with TRBD2. The V and J ends lost 2 bases and 5 bases, in that order; junction bases with no gene match: 10. Per germline, CDR1 SGHTA and CDR2 FQGNSA. The CDR3 spans 16 residues. The CDR3 region is CASSLSPGGLVETQYF. The DNA for the CDR3 is TGTGCCAGCAGCTTATCACCGGGGGGGCTCGTCGAGACCCAGTACTTC.

This clonotype was counted many times. In DNA form, the CDR3 reads TGCGCCAGCAGGAGACAGCAGAACACTGAAGCTTTCTTT. Amino acids: CASRRQQNTEAFF. The rearrangement joins TRBV5-1 to TRBJ1-1, with D perhaps TRBD1 (5 bases). V lost 5 bases and J lost 1, with 9 bases in between. The CDR3 consists of 13 residues. Germline V CDR1 and CDR2: SGHRS, YFSETQ.

Only a few counts were recorded for this clonotype. The chain has TRBV5-1 and TRBJ2-3; possibly TRBD1 for D (5 bases). The CDR3 covers 16 residues. Looked up from germline, CDR1 is SGHRS and CDR2 is YFSETQ. The V end was cut by 2 bases, the J end by 2 bases, with 15 bases between. The CDR3 bases are TGCGCCAGCAGCTTCCTAGGTCGGACACCCACAGATACGCAGTATTTT. Its translation: CASSFLGRTPTDTQYF.

Many counts were recorded for this clonotype. This chain uses TRBV15 with TRBJ2-7, with D maybe TRBD2 (5 bases). V lost 4 bases and J lost 4, with 26 bases in between. Looked up from germline, CDR1 is LNHNV and CDR2 is YYDKDF (reference sequence). This CDR3 region has 18 residues. CDR3 nucleotides: TGTGCCACCAGCACGCCCCCCCCTAGCTCACTAAAAGGATACGAGCAGTACTTC. Encoded protein: CATSTPPPSSLKGYEQYF.

In the case of this clonotype: One end of the junction fails to match germline, which may point to a read error. The J gene is TRBJ2-5, the V gene TRBV5-1; 7 positions agree with TRBD2. This CDR3 contains 17 residues. In germline, CDR1 is SGHRS, CDR2 YFSETQ. The CDR3 reads CTSSLAMGEGPRETQYF. For the CDR3, the DNA is TGCACCAGCAGCTTGGCCATGGGGGAGGGCCCTCGAGAGACCCAGTACTTC.

This clonotype was seen a handful of times. V and J are TRBV11-2 and TRBJ2-5; TRBD1 aligns across 7 bases. This CDR3 has 18 amino acids. J was trimmed by 4 bases and V by 0 bases; bases with no gene match: 14. The germline V gene encodes CDR1 SGHAT and CDR2 FQNNGV. In nucleotides, the CDR3 is TGTGCCAGCAGCTTAGATCAGACAGGGTATCTTCTAGGAGAGACCCAGTACTTC. It translates to CASSLDQTGYLLGETQYF.

The CDR3 nucleotides are TGCAGCGCTGGACAGGGGACTGAAGCTTTCTTT. Its protein product is CSAGQGTEAFF. The V gene is TRBV29-1, the J gene TRBJ1-1; TRBD1 matches at 9 bases. With V trimmed by 7 bases and J by 5 bases, 2 bases remained unmatched. Germline V gene sequence: CDR1 SQVTM, CDR2 ANQGSEA. The CDR3 extends over 11 amino acids.

This clonotype appeared a few times. The V gene is TRBV19, the J gene TRBJ1-5, with D perhaps TRBD1 (6 bases). V shed 6 bases and J shed 6 bases, with 12 bases lying between them. The CDR3 contains 13 residues. Germline V gene sequence: CDR1 LNHDA, CDR2 SQIVND (reference sequence). CDR3 residues: CASSPGASQPQHF. For the CDR3, the DNA is TGTGCCAGTAGCCCAGGGGCTAGTCAGCCCCAGCATTTT.

The chain couples TRBV29-1 to TRBJ2-6; tentative D call: TRBD2 (7 bases). Looked up from germline, CDR1 is SQVTM and CDR2 is ANQGSEA. With 4 bases removed from V and 4 bases from J, the gap between germline ends came to 17 bases. The CDR3 spans 16 residues. The CDR3 DNA is TGCAGCGTTGTCCGAGGGGGGGAAGGGGGGGCCAACGTCCTGACTTTC. Protein: CSVVRGGEGGANVLTF.

The chain uses TRBV7-6 and TRBJ1-2, with a weak D call TRBD1 (5 bases). Trimming stripped 1 base from V and 7 bases from J, with 10 bases between. The CDR3 sequence is 13 residues long. Per the germline V gene, CDR1 is SGHVS and CDR2 is FNYEAQ. CDR3 amino acids: CASSLVGEAGYTF. Written as DNA, the CDR3 is TGTGCCAGCAGCTTAGTGGGGGAAGCTGGCTACACCTTC.

This clonotype was seen at least ten times. The chain joins TRBV18 to TRBJ1-1; D might be TRBD1 (5 bases). This CDR3 contains 15 residues. The V end lost 2 bases, the J end lost 2 bases, and 12 bases lay between the germline ends. The V gene's germline CDR1 is KGHSH and CDR2 LQKENI. The CDR3 protein is CASSPSRGENTEAFF. The CDR3 bases are TGTGCCAGCTCACCATCTCGGGGGGAAAACACTGAAGCTTTCTTT.

This clonotype came up many times. The V gene is TRBV20-1, the J gene TRBJ2-7, with TRBD1 matching over 11 bases. V shed 1 base and J 3 bases; nucleotides not matched to a gene: 2. Germline V lookup: CDR1 DFQATT, CDR2 SNEGSKA (reference sequence). The CDR3 length is 14 residues. The CDR3 region is CSARGTGGGYEQYF. The CDR3 coding sequence is TGCAGTGCTAGAGGGACAGGGGGCGGCTACGAGCAGTACTTC.

This clonotype came up many times. The rearrangement links TRBV5-1 to TRBJ2-1; 8 nucleotides align to TRBD1. This CDR3 contains 15 residues. Germline assignment: CDR1 SGHRS and CDR2 YFSETQ. The V gene end was trimmed by 2 bases and the J gene end by 10 bases; junction bases not matched to a gene: 11. CDR3: CASSFGQGQGQEQFF. CDR3 sequence (DNA): TGCGCCAGCAGCTTCGGACAGGGCCAAGGCCAGGAGCAGTTCTTC.

This clonotype showed up many times. V usage is TRBV6-5 and J usage is TRBJ1-4; 8 bases map to TRBD1. The germline gives CDR1 MNHEY, CDR2 SVGAGI. This CDR3 is built from 15 residues. The V segment lost 0 bases and the J segment 7 bases; nucleotides outside the gene matches: 4. The CDR3 DNA sequence: TGTGCCAGCAGTTACTCTCAGGGGGCGGTTGAAAAACTGTTTTTT. This gives the protein CASSYSQGAVEKLFF.

This rearrangement joins TRBV7-9 to TRBJ2-2; TRBD2 agrees at 9 bases. Germline CDR1 SEHNR, CDR2 FQNEAQ (reference sequence). The CDR3 length is 17 residues. Unmatched junction bases numbered 4, after V lost 1 base and J lost 1 base. CDR3 sequence: CASSLEAREGNTGELFF. DNA for the CDR3: TGTGCCAGCAGCTTAGAAGCGCGGGAGGGGAACACCGGGGAGCTGTTTTTT.

This clonotype was seen many times. This chain links TRBV5-1 with TRBJ2-2; the match to TRBD2 covers 7 bases. With 2 bases clipped from V and 4 bases from J, the junction kept 8 bases outside the gene matches. The CDR3 consists of 16 residues. The V gene's germline CDR1 is SGHRS and CDR2 YFSETQ. The CDR3 DNA reads TGCGCCAGCAGCTTTAGCGGGCAAGGTGGCACCGGGGAGCTGTTTTTT. Translated, it gives CASSFSGQGGTGELFF.

This clonotype was seen many times. The chain recombines TRBV7-3 with TRBJ2-3; no definite D call. The CDR3 sequence is 13 residues long. CDR1 is SGHTA and CDR2 is FQGTGA in the germline V gene. V was clipped by 4 bases and J by 2 bases, with 7 bases between them. CDR3 DNA: TGTGCCAGCAGCTCCTTCTACACAGATACGCAGTATTTT. Amino acid sequence: CASSSFYTDTQYF.

This clonotype showed up just a few times. This chain joins TRBV5-5 and TRBJ1-2; D is uncertain. Per germline, CDR1 SGHKS and CDR2 YYEKEE (reference sequence). The CDR3 length is 14 residues. V was pared by 7 bases and J by 4 bases, with 17 bases between. The CDR3 sequence is CASGVRARPYGYTF. The CDR3 DNA sequence: TGTGCCAGCGGAGTTCGGGCCCGTCCCTATGGCTACACCTTC. Full variable domain (rest looked up from reference TRBV5-5 and TRBJ1-2): DAGVTQSPTHLIKTRGQQVTLRCSPISGHKSVSWYQQVLGQGPQFIFQYYEKEERGRGNFPDRFSARQFPNYSSELNVNALLLGDSALYLCASGVRARPYGYTFGSGTRLTVV.

This clonotype showed up many times. CDR3 DNA: TGTGCCAGCAGCCCTACAGGGAACCTAGCGGGAGGAAATGAGCAGTTCTTC. Its translation is CASSPTGNLAGGNEQFF. The chain couples TRBV7-8 to TRBJ2-1; 11 bases fit TRBD2. Germline CDR1 and CDR2: SGHVS and FQNEAQ. CDR3 length: 17 amino acids. The junction had 13 bases not matched to a gene; V was cut back by 5 bases and J by 7 bases.

The chain employs TRBV6-1 and TRBJ1-1; no definite D call. This CDR3 is built from 15 residues. V shed 6 bases and J shed 2 bases, with 16 bases lying between them. Germline loops: CDR1 MNHNS, CDR2 SASEGT. CDR3 DNA sequence: TGTGCCAGCAGACCTAAGCCAGCCACAAACACTGAAGCTTTCTTT. Amino acids: CASRPKPATNTEAFF.

This clonotype was observed many times. J is TRBJ2-3 and V is TRBV11-3; D remains ambiguous. The CDR3 totals 13 residues. Germline CDR1 and CDR2: SGHNT and YENEEA. Trimming left V 5 bases short and J 7 bases short, with 13 bases between. CDR3: CASSKDDAYTQYF. CDR3 nucleotides: TGTGCCAGCAGCAAAGACGACGCCTATACGCAGTATTTT.

This clonotype was seen ten or more times. The chain couples TRBV6-1 to TRBJ1-4, with a possible D match to TRBD1 (5 bases). The germline V and J ends were trimmed by 5 bases and 0 bases, with 22 bases remaining between them. The CDR3 is 19 amino acids. Germline loops: CDR1 MNHNS, CDR2 SASEGT. CDR3 nucleotide sequence: TGTGCCAGCAGTTATTCCGCCTCCGGGACGCCGCCAACTAATGAAAAACTGTTTTTT. It yields the protein CASSYSASGTPPTNEKLFF.